The text below deals with one T cell receptor (beta chain). Specified time point: pretreatment peripheral blood. The sample originates from a study of PD-L1 blockade in urothelial cancer. There are 14 residues in the CDR3. V lost 5 bases and J lost 2, with 12 bases in between. CDR1 is SGHAT and CDR2 is FQNNGV in the germline V gene. The method was immunoSEQ multiplex PCR; TCRdb's version includes in-frame clones alone and lacks a portion of them. The sample has some 74,000 clones; just under 85% are singletons. The genes are TRBV11-2 and TRBJ2-5; D possibly corresponds to TRBD2 (6 bases). The sequences come from PBMCs, collected around atezolizumab (anti-PD-L1) treatment. The source is a middle-aged man with urothelial cancer. The CDR3 spells CASSHQGGQETQYF. CDR3 DNA: TGTGCCAGCAGCCACCAAGGAGGGCAAGAGACCCAGTACTTC.